This T cell receptor (beta chain) is drawn from a study of blood T cell repertoires in COVID-19. Study background: The United States, Italy and Spain supplied acute and convalescent COVID-19 samples.

Per the original methods: By means of reference gene primer amplification, nucleated cell counts were estimated. Assay used: immunoSEQ multiplex PCR; TCRdb lists only in-frame clones, some missing. V and J calls and clone size follow that table, whereas D and trimming were derived from the DNA. The sample consists of around 300,000 clones, approximately 91% of them appearing once. V trimming: 6 bases; J trimming: 1 base; junction bases outside the gene matches: 4. This CDR3 is 14 amino acids long. Per germline, CDR1 WNHNN and CDR2 SYGVQD (reference sequence). The sample holds one count of this clone. The source of this sequence is a man aged 50 to 60 with acute or convalescent COVID-19. The rearrangement uses TRBV10-1 and TRBJ1-1, with TRBD1 matching over 8 bases. The sample consisted of peripheral blood. The CDR3 region is CASRAGGRNTEAFF. The CDR3 nucleotides read TGCGCCAGCAGGGCAGGGGGCAGGAACACTGAAGCTTTCTTT.